Listed below are T cell receptor beta chains from one sample, sequenced in a study of CD8 T cells in Susac syndrome. TCRdb reprocessed the immunoSEQ multiplex PCR reads with MiXCR, giving one entry per CDR3 protein. The sample records some 400,000 distinct CDR3 sequences, 75% to 90% being singletons. The sequenced sample was CD8+ T cells from PBMCs. The receptor source for this set is a human donor with multiple sclerosis. CDR3s include the opening cysteine and the closing phenylalanine or tryptophan. D genes are given only for firm matches. Rows may omit the clone size; those that give it use once, few, many or a size class.

j_call clone_size d_call v_call cdr3_nt cdr3_aa
TRBJ2-2 . . TRBV5-6 TGTGCCAGCAGCCACCTCGGGTGGACACCGAACACCGGGGAGCTGTTTTTT CASSHLGWTPNTGELFF
TRBJ1-4 . . TRBV30 TGTGCCTGGAACGCTGGAGGGAATGAAAAACTGTTTTTT CAWNAGGNEKLFF
TRBJ2-3 . TRBD2 TRBV6-5 TGTGCCAGCAGTCCCGGGACTAGCCTTACAGATACGCAGTATTTT CASSPGTSLTDTQYF
TRBJ1-1 . . TRBV21-1 TGTGCCAGCAGCAAACGGAAGGGACAGGGGACTGAAGCTTTCTTT CASSKRKGQGTEAFF
TRBJ2-1 once . TRBV5-1 TGCGCCAGCAGCCATTCCAGGGGCCGCCTATACAATGAGCAGTTCTTC CASSHSRGRLYNEQFF
TRBJ2-1 . . TRBV2 TGTGCCAGCAGCGTACCGGGACGGTCCTACAATGAGCAGTTCTTC CASSVPGRSYNEQFF
TRBJ2-2 . . TRBV2 TGTGCCAGCAGTGTTCTGGGGTCGAACACCGGGGAGCTGTTTTTT CASSVLGSNTGELFF
TRBJ2-7 . . TRBV11-2 TGTGCCAGCAGCTTAGTTGCAGAATCCTACGAGCAGTACTTC CASSLVAESYEQYF
TRBJ2-1 few TRBD2 TRBV7-3 TGTGCCAGCAGCTTAGGTACTAGCGGGAGCGATGAGCAGTTCTTC CASSLGTSGSDEQFF
TRBJ2-1 . TRBD2 TRBV29-1 TGCAGCGTTGAGTTACTAGCGGATACCTACAATGAGCAGTTCTTC CSVELLADTYNEQFF
TRBJ2-5 few . TRBV4-2 TGTGCCAGCAGCCAAGATTGGCAGGGAGAGTCGGAGACCCAGTACTTC CASSQDWQGESETQYF
TRBJ2-1 . . TRBV27 TGTGCCAGCAGTTTAGGGGGACCTGGGTCCTACAATGAGCAGTTCTTC CASSLGGPGSYNEQFF
TRBJ2-2 once TRBD1 TRBV4-1 TGCGCCAGCAGCCAGAGGACAGGGGAAGACACCGGGGAGCTGTTTTTT CASSQRTGEDTGELFF
TRBJ1-3 . . TRBV28 TGTGCCAGCAGTTTCTATCCCCCCGGTTCCTCACTTGCTGGAAACACCATATATTTT CASSFYPPGSSLAGNTIYF
TRBJ1-5 . . TRBV27 TGTGCCAGCAGTTTAGTCGGGGTAGGGCAGCCCCAGCATTTT CASSLVGVGQPQHF
TRBJ1-1 few . TRBV6-5 TGTGCCAGCAGTTACATGGGGGCTGAAGCTTTCTTT CASSYMGAEAFF
TRBJ2-3 . . TRBV2 TGTGCCAGCAGTGGTCGACAGGAGCTCAGGGATACGCAGTATTTT CASSGRQELRDTQYF
TRBJ2-2 . TRBD2 TRBV25-1 TGTGCCAGCAGTGACCCGGGACTAGGGAACACCGGGGAGCTGTTTTTT CASSDPGLGNTGELFF
TRBJ1-1 . TRBD1 TRBV4-1 TGCGCCAGCAGCCCTCGGACAGGGTGGGGCCTTGAAGCTTTCTTT CASSPRTGWGLEAFF
TRBJ2-1 . . TRBV14 TGTGCCAGCAGCCTCGGGCTTGGGGGGCTCTACAATGAGCAGTTCTTC CASSLGLGGLYNEQFF
TRBJ1-5 once . TRBV19 TGTGCCAGTATAGGGACGCCGGGGGATCAGCCCCAGCATTTT CASIGTPGDQPQHF
TRBJ2-3 . TRBD2 TRBV2 TGTGCCAGCAGTGAATGGGCGGGAGATTTCGATACGCAGTATTTT CASSEWAGDFDTQYF
TRBJ1-4 . . TRBV28 TGTGCCAGCAGGCTCATCGGGGCGAATGAAAAACTGTTTTTT CASRLIGANEKLFF
TRBJ2-3 . . TRBV28 TGTGCCAGCAGCGAATACTCGAATTTGGACGGCAGCACAGATACGCAGTATTTT CASSEYSNLDGSTDTQYF
TRBJ2-7 . TRBD2 TRBV20-1 TGCAGTGCTAGTAGTCGAGCGGGGAGCTCCTACGAGCAGTACTTC CSASSRAGSSYEQYF
TRBJ2-2 . . TRBV27 TGTGCCAGCAGTTCTTATATCACCGGGGAGCTGTTTTTT CASSSYITGELFF
TRBJ2-2 once . TRBV6-2/TRBV6-3 TGTGCCAGCATTGTTCTGGGGTCCGGGGAGCTGTTTTTT CASIVLGSGELFF
TRBJ2-2 few . TRBV6-1 TGTGCCAGCAGTGGAAGTACACCGAACACCGGGGAGCTGTTTTTT CASSGSTPNTGELFF
TRBJ1-1 . . TRBV5-1 TGCGCCAGCAGCTTGGGAGTGGAGGTGACTGAAGCTTTCTTT CASSLGVEVTEAFF
TRBJ2-7 . TRBD1 TRBV6-1 TGTGCCAGCAGTGATTTGCCCGGGACAGAGGCGGGCTACGAGCAGTACTTC CASSDLPGTEAGYEQYF
TRBJ1-5 . TRBD1 TRBV5-6 TGTGCCAGCAGCCAACAGGGGTACGGTCAGCCCCAGCATTTT CASSQQGYGQPQHF
TRBJ1-1 . . TRBV7-9 TGTGCCAGCAGCTTAGTTGGGGGGGCTTCTGAAGCTTTCTTT CASSLVGGASEAFF
TRBJ1-2 . . TRBV27 TGTGCCAGCGGAAGGGTCTATGGCTACACCTTC CASGRVYGYTF
TRBJ2-2 . TRBD2 TRBV7-8 TGTGCCAGCAGCTTAGCGGCCGGACTAGCGGGGGTTAGGGCCGGGGAGCTGTTTTTT CASSLAAGLAGVRAGELFF
TRBJ2-2 . . TRBV2 TGTGCCAGCAGTGAAGCTGGTGGGGAGCTGTTTTTT CASSEAGGELFF
TRBJ2-7 . . TRBV4-1 TGCGCCAGCAGCCAAGGGTGGGGGATGTACTCCTACGAGCAGTACTTC CASSQGWGMYSYEQYF
TRBJ2-2 . . TRBV6-5 TGTGCCAGCAGTTACCCTGTCACCGGGGAGCTGTTTTTT CASSYPVTGELFF
TRBJ1-4 . . TRBV10-2 TGCGCCAGCAGTGAGTCGGGTGAGAATAATGAAAAACTGTTTTTT CASSESGENNEKLFF
TRBJ2-2 . . TRBV27 TGTGCCAGCAGCCCCTTCTCCCAGCCCGGGGAGCTGTTTTTT CASSPFSQPGELFF
TRBJ1-1 . . TRBV4-1 TGCGCCAGCAGCCAAGAAGCAGCCTTACAAGCTTTCTTT CASSQEAALQAFF
TRBJ2-3 . TRBD2 TRBV7-9 TGTGCCAGCAGCTTAGTCCAGCGGGGGGGCGGTACAGATACGCAGTATTTT CASSLVQRGGGTDTQYF
TRBJ1-6 . . TRBV20-1 TGCAGTGCTAGAGACAACAGGGACTATAATTCACCCCTCCACTTT CSARDNRDYNSPLHF
TRBJ1-1 . TRBD1 TRBV12-3/TRBV12-4 TGTGCCAGCAGTTTCCGTCTGACAGGGAAGTCCGTCACCCCGAACACTGAAGCTTTCTTT CASSFRLTGKSVTPNTEAFF
TRBJ2-7 . . TRBV27 TGTGCCAGCAGTTTTGGCGTCTCCTACGAGCAGTACTTC CASSFGVSYEQYF
TRBJ2-2 . . TRBV2 TGTGCCAGCAGTGCTGGGACTCTGTTTTTT CASSAGTLFF
TRBJ2-1 . TRBD2 TRBV10-2 TGCGCCAGCAGTGAGTCGGGACTAGAATACAATGAGCAGTTCTTC CASSESGLEYNEQFF
TRBJ2-7 few . TRBV2 TGTGCCAGCAGTGGGCAGAGCTCCTACGAGCAGTACTTC CASSGQSSYEQYF
TRBJ1-4 . . TRBV27 TGTGCCAGCAGCAATTCAGTCGGCAGCGAGGAGGAGAAACTGTTTTTT CASSNSVGSEEEKLFF
TRBJ2-3 . . TRBV29-1 TGCAGCGTTGAAGATGGCTTCAACATCGAGGCAGATACGCAGTATTTT CSVEDGFNIEADTQYF
TRBJ2-6 . . TRBV11-2 TGTGCCAGCAGCGCAGCCCTCCAGGGGAGTGGGGCCAACGTCCTGACTTTC CASSAALQGSGANVLTF